This T cell receptor beta chain was profiled in a study of shared clonotypes between healthy human individuals. 200 to 250 ng DNA, 30,000 or so T cell genomes, went into each sorted-subset replicate PCR. Some clones are missing from TCRdb's copy, which holds only in-frame ones; the method was immunoSEQ multiplex PCR. The sample contains about 2.4 million clones, 93% of which appear only once. This clone showed up just a few times. This CDR3 has 14 amino acids. CDR1 and CDR2 from the germline V gene are MNHNY and SVGAGI (reference sequence). Trimming cost V 0 bases and J 4 bases, with 9 bases left between them.

The rearrangement joins TRBV6-6 to TRBJ1-2; D is uncertain. The sequenced material came from naive CD4+ T cells from PBMCs. Specified subset: CD45RA+ positively selected. This receptor was taken from a man aged 18 to 29 in good health. Some clones in this sample may be carry-over from other donors' samples. In DNA, the CDR3 is TGTGCCAGCAGTTACTCAGACGGAATCTATGGCTACACCTTC. Its translation is CASSYSDGIYGYTF.